The 20 T cell receptor beta chains given below trace back to one sample, sequenced in a study of blood T cell repertoires in COVID-19. Assay: immunoSEQ multiplex PCR; the TCRdb copy retains only in-frame clones and omits some. The sample yields more than 85,000 clones, roughly 76% seen once. Sequenced sample: peripheral blood. The receptors here all came from a woman in her fifties or sixties with acute or convalescent COVID-19.

The CDR3 sequence is CASSIPGATDTQYF. The CDR3, as DNA: TGTGCCAGTAGTATTCCAGGGGCCACAGATACGCAGTATTTT. V is TRBV19 and J is TRBJ2-3; D might be TRBD1 (6 bases). The CDR3 runs 14 residues. V lost 3 bases to trimming and J lost 2 bases, with 9 bases between them. The germline V gene has CDR1 LNHDA and CDR2 SQIVND (reference sequence).

The rearrangement uses TRBV18 and TRBJ1-5, with D unclear. The CDR3 is 16 amino acids. Per the germline V gene, CDR1 is KGHSH and CDR2 is LQKENI. The germline V and J ends were trimmed by 2 bases and 3 bases, with 14 bases remaining between them. This CDR3 is CASSPNSGRDNQPQHF. CDR3 bases: TGTGCCAGCTCACCAAACTCGGGTCGGGACAATCAGCCCCAGCATTTT.

The gene calls are TRBV2 and TRBJ1-2; tentative D call: TRBD1 (6 bases). Germline loops: CDR1 SNHLY, CDR2 FYNNEI. The V end lost 4 bases, the J end lost 3 bases, and 15 bases lay between the germline ends. This CDR3 contains 15 residues. The CDR3 sequence: CASSVTGRNYYGYTF. In DNA form, the CDR3 reads TGTGCCAGCAGTGTTACAGGGCGAAATTACTATGGCTACACCTTC.

The chain links TRBV6-5 to TRBJ1-2, with 7 bases aligning to TRBD1. Germline V gene sequence: CDR1 MNHEY, CDR2 SVGAGI. V gave up 4 bases and J gave up 6 bases; unmatched junction bases: 11. CDR3 size: 15 residues. In DNA form, the CDR3 reads TGTGCCAGCAGTTCCTCCGACAGGGCAAAGGATGGCTACACCTTC. Protein product: CASSSSDRAKDGYTF.

The rearrangement joins TRBV18 to TRBJ2-7; D unclear. CDR1 KGHSH and CDR2 LQKENI come from the germline V gene. The CDR3 is made up of 14 amino acids. V lost 0 bases and J 9 bases, leaving 15 bases between the germline ends. CDR3 amino acids: CASSPPSTPKGQYF. CDR3 DNA: TGTGCCAGCTCACCACCTTCGACTCCTAAAGGGCAGTACTTC.

This chain joins TRBV5-5 and TRBJ1-1, with D possibly being TRBD1 (5 bases). Germline-derived CDR1 and CDR2 are SGHKS and YYEKEE (reference sequence). Trimming took off 0 bases at V and 1 base at J, with 16 bases between the two ends. CDR3 length: 17 residues. The DNA for the CDR3 is TGTGCCAGCAGCTTGGGGATCCGCAGGGATGGGAACACTGAAGCTTTCTTT. Amino acid sequence: CASSLGIRRDGNTEAFF.

The V and J genes are TRBV3-1 (or the pseudogene TRBV3-2) and TRBJ1-1; 7 nucleotides line up with TRBD1. The CDR3 is 14 amino acids. The ends lost 8 bases at V and 3 bases at J; junction bases unmatched: 9. Germline CDR1 reads LGHDT; CDR2 reads YNNKEL (reference sequence). This chain's CDR3 is CASRRGLGYTEAFF. CDR3 DNA: TGTGCCAGCCGAAGGGGGCTAGGGTACACTGAAGCTTTCTTT.

The chain recombines TRBV5-1 with TRBJ1-1; 7 positions match TRBD1. The CDR3 loop spans 15 amino acids. Trimming cost V 0 bases and J 0 bases; bases outside gene matches: 2. The germline CDR1 and CDR2 sequences are SGHRS and YFSETQ. The CDR3 loop reads CASSLETGVNTEAFF. DNA of the CDR3: TGCGCCAGCAGCTTGGAAACAGGGGTGAACACTGAAGCTTTCTTT.

This clone was seen more than once but under ten times. V gene TRBV7-2 combines with J gene TRBJ1-5, with D maybe TRBD1 (5 bases). CDR1 SGHTA and CDR2 FQGNSA come from the germline V gene. The CDR3 spans 15 residues. Between the trimmed V and J ends, which lost 1 base and 0 bases, there was a span of 7 bases. The CDR3 loop is CASSLEGNSNQPQHF. The CDR3 DNA reads as TGTGCCAGCAGCTTAGAGGGGAATAGCAATCAGCCCCAGCATTTT.

V and J are TRBV27 and TRBJ2-3; TRBD2 agrees at 7 bases. J gave up 3 bases and V 7 bases, and 7 bases lay outside the gene matches. The germline gives CDR1 MNHEY, CDR2 SMNVEV (reference sequence). The CDR3 loop spans 14 amino acids. The CDR3 is CASIGLAETDTQYF. The DNA of the CDR3 is TGTGCCAGCATAGGCCTAGCGGAGACAGATACGCAGTATTTT.

The sample holds a few counts of this clone. V is TRBV5-4 and J is TRBJ1-2, with a weak D call TRBD1 (5 bases). V lost 0 bases to trimming and J lost 4 bases, with 7 bases between them. CDR1 and CDR2 from the germline V gene are SGHNT and YYREEE (reference sequence). The length of the CDR3 is 13 residues. As DNA, the CDR3 is TGTGCCAGCAGCTTGGTCGGGGGCTATGGCTACACCTTC. Its translation is CASSLVGGYGYTF.

This chain uses TRBV7-2 with TRBJ1-3; D may be TRBD1 (5 bases). This CDR3 has 14 residues. The ends were cut back, 3 bases at V and 0 bases at J, with 6 bases in the middle. Germline lookup yields CDR1 SGHTA and CDR2 FQGNSA. The CDR3 loop is CASSLGGSGNTIYF. The CDR3 nucleotides are TGTGCCAGCAGCTTGGGGGGCTCTGGAAACACCATATATTTT.

This chain's CDR3 is CASEDRSYYSYNSPLHF. The DNA for the CDR3 is TGTGCCAGCGAAGACAGGTCCTACTACTCCTATAATTCACCCCTCCACTTT. The chain combines TRBV2 with TRBJ1-6; possibly TRBD1 for D (6 bases). Germline CDR1 is SNHLY and CDR2 is FYNNEI. The CDR3 is 17 residues long. V was shortened by 8 bases and J by 0 bases, with 17 bases between the two germline ends.

This clone was counted a single time. This chain uses TRBV30 with TRBJ2-5, with 15 nucleotides matching TRBD2. The germline V gene has CDR1 GTSNPN and CDR2 SVGIG (reference sequence). CDR3 size: 14 residues. CDR3 sequence reads: CARGGLAGGETQYF. The CDR3 bases are TGTGCTCGAGGAGGACTAGCGGGGGGGGAGACCCAGTACTTC.

The chain links TRBV6-2 or TRBV6-3 to TRBJ1-5; no reliable D call. CDR1 is MNHEY and CDR2 is SVGEGT in the germline V gene. The CDR3 is 17 residues long. V lost 0 bases and J 1 base, leaving 13 bases between the germline ends. CDR3 amino acids: CASSYSETRVSNQPQHF. In DNA form, the CDR3 reads TGTGCCAGCAGTTACTCCGAAACGAGGGTGAGCAATCAGCCCCAGCATTTT.

In its sample, this clone was seen a few times. The chain couples TRBV27 to TRBJ2-7; D perhaps matches TRBD1 (5 bases). Germline loops: CDR1 MNHEY, CDR2 SMNVEV (reference sequence). The CDR3 spans 15 residues. V lost 5 bases and J lost 5, with 19 bases in between. In nucleotides, the CDR3 is TGTGCCAGCAGTATTATCGGTCGACAGACTGACGAGCAGTACTTC. Its protein is CASSIIGRQTDEQYF.

This clone was picked up a small number of times. The chain carries TRBV9 and TRBJ1-3, with TRBD1 matching over 8 bases. The CDR3 has 16 residues. V gave up 4 bases and J gave up 0 bases; unmatched junction bases: 6. Germline lookup yields CDR1 SGDLS and CDR2 YYNGEE. As DNA, the CDR3 is TGTGCCAGCAGCACAGGGGGGGGCACCTCTGGAAACACCATATATTTT. Protein: CASSTGGGTSGNTIYF.

The chain is built from TRBV7-2 and TRBJ1-2, with D possibly TRBD1 on 6 matching bases. The CDR3 extends over 13 amino acids. V was trimmed by 1 base and J by 3 bases, leaving 6 bases between them. CDR1 is SGHTA and CDR2 is FQGNSA in the germline V gene. The CDR3: CASSLDRDYGYTF. The CDR3 nucleotides are TGTGCCAGCAGCTTAGACAGGGACTATGGCTACACCTTC.

The chain couples TRBV29-1 to TRBJ1-5; a possible D gene is TRBD1 (5 bases). Germline CDR1 is SQVTM and CDR2 is ANQGSEA. The CDR3 is made up of 14 amino acids. The V gene lost 6 bases and the J gene lost 0 bases, with 12 bases spanning the gap. CDR3 sequence (DNA): TGCAGCGTAGGTGCGGGGACTAGCAATCAGCCCCAGCATTTT. Amino acid sequence: CSVGAGTSNQPQHF.

The genes are TRBV27 and TRBJ2-5; 7 nucleotides line up with TRBD1. With 5 bases clipped from V and 0 bases from J, the junction kept 3 bases outside the gene matches. From germline, CDR1 is MNHEY and CDR2 SMNVEV (reference sequence). The CDR3 loop spans 14 amino acids. The CDR3 here is CASSLDRNQETQYF. Written as DNA, the CDR3 is TGTGCCAGCAGTCTGGACAGGAACCAAGAGACCCAGTACTTC.